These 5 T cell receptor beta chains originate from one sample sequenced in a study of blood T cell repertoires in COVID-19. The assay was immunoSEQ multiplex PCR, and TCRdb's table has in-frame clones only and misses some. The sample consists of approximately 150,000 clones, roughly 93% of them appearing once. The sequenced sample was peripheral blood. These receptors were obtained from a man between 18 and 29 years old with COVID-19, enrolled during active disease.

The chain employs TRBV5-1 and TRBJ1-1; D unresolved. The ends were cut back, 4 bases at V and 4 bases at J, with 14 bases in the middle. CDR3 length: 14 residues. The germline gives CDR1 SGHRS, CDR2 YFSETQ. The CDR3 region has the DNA TGCGCCAGCAGCGCGGCCAGAGAGTCCACTGAAGCTTTCTTT. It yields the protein CASSAARESTEAFF.

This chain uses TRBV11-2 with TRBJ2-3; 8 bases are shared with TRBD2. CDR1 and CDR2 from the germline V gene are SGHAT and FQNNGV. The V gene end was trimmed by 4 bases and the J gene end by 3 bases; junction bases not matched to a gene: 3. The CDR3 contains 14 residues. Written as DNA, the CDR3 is TGTGCCAGCAGCTCGTTAGCGGGGACAGATACGCAGTATTTT. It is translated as CASSSLAGTDTQYF.

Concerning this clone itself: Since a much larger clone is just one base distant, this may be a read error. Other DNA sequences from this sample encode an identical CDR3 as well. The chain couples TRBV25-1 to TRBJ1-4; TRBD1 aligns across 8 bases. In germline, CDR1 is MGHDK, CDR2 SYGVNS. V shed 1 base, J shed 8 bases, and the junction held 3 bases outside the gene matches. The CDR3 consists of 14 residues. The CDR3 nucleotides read TGTGCCAGCAGTGAATGGACAGGGTCGGAAAAACTGTTTTTT. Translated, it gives CASSEWTGSEKLFF.

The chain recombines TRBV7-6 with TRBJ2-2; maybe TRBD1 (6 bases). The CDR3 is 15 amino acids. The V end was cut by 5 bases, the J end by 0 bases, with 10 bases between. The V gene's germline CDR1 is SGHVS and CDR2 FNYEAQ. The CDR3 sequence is CASSPDRSNTGELFF. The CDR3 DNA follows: TGTGCCAGCAGCCCGGACAGATCGAACACCGGGGAGCTGTTTTTT.

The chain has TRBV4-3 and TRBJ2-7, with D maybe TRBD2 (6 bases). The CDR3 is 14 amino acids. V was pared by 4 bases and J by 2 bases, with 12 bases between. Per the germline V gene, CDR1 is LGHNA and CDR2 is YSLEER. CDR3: CASSPTTGAYEQYF. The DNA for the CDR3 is TGCGCCAGCAGCCCCACGACGGGAGCCTACGAGCAGTACTTC.